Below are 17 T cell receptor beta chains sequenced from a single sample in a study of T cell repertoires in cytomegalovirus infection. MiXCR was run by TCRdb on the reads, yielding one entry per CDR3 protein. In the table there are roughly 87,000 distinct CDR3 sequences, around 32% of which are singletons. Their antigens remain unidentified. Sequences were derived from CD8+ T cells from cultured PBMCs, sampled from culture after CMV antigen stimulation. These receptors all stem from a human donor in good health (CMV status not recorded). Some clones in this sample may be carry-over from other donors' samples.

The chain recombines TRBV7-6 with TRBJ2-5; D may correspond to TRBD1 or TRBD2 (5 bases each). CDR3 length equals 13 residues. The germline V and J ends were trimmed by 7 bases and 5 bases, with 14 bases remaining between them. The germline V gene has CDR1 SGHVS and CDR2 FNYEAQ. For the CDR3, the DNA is TGTGCCAGCACCAGGGACCTGAGGGAGACCCAGTACTTC. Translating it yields CASTRDLRETQYF.

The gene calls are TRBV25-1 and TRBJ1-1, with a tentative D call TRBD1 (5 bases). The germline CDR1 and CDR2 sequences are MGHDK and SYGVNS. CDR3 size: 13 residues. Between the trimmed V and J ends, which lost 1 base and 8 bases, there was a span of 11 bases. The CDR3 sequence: CASSEWGGEEAFF. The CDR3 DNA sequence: TGTGCCAGCAGTGAATGGGGGGGGGAAGAAGCTTTCTTT.

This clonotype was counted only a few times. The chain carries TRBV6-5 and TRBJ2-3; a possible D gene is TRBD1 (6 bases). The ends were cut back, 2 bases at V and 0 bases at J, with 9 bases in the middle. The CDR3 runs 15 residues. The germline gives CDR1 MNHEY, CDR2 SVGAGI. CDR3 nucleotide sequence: TGTGCCAGCAGTTACGTCCAGGGGAGCACAGATACGCAGTATTTT. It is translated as CASSYVQGSTDTQYF.

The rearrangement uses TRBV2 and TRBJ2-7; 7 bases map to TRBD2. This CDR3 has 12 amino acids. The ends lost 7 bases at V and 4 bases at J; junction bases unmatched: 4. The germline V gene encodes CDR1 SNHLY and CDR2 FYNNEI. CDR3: CASKYGRYEQYF. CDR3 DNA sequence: TGTGCCAGCAAGTACGGGAGGTACGAGCAGTACTTC.

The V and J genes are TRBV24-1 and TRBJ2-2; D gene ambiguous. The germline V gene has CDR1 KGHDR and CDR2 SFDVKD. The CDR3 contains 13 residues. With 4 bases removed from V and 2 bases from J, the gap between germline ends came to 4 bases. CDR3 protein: CATSETNTGELFF. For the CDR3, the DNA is TGTGCCACCAGTGAAACAAACACCGGGGAGCTGTTTTTT.

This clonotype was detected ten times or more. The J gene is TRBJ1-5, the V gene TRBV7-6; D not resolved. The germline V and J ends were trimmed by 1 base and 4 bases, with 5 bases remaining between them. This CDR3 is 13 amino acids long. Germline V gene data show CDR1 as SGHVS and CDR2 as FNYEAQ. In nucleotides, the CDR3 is TGTGCCAGCAGCTTAGGCGAAAATCAGCCCCAGCATTTT. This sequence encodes CASSLGENQPQHF.

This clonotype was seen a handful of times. The CDR3, as DNA: TGTGCCAGCAGTTTTTTGGGGATCTCCTATGGCTACACCTTC. It encodes CASSFLGISYGYTF. The V gene is TRBV12-3 or TRBV12-4, the J gene TRBJ1-2; D remains unclear. This CDR3 spans 14 amino acids. Deletions cut 3 bases from V and 4 bases from J, with 12 bases between.

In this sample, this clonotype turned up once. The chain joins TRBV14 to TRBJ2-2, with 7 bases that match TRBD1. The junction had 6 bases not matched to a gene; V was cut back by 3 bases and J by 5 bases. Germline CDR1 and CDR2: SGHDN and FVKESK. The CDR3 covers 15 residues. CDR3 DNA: TGTGCCAGCAGCCAGACAGGGTCGGAGACCGGGGAGCTGTTTTTT. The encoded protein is CASSQTGSETGELFF.

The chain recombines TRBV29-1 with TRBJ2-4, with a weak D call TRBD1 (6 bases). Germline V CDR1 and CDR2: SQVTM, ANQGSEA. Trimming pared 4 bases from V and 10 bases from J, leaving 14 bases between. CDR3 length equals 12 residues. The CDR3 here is CSVARGSGIQYF. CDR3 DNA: TGCAGCGTTGCCAGGGGCTCGGGAATTCAGTACTTC.

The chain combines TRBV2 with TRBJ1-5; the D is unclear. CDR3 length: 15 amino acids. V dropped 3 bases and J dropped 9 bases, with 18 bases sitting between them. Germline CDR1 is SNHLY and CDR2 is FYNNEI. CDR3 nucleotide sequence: TGTGCCAGCAGTGATAACGGATTGACGGCGGGGCCCCAGCATTTT. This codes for CASSDNGLTAGPQHF.

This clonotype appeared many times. CDR3 in amino acids: CAHHAEMNTEAFF. The CDR3 nucleotides are TGTGCACATCATGCAGAGATGAACACTGAAGCTTTCTTT. The chain links TRBV10-3 to TRBJ1-1; D gene unclear. The CDR3 loop spans 13 amino acids. Germline CDR1 and CDR2: ENHRY and SYGVKD.

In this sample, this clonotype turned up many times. Written as DNA, the CDR3 is TGTGCCAGCAGTTATACTGGGGGGCACACCGGGGAGCTGTTTTTT. Its protein is CASSYTGGHTGELFF. V is TRBV6-5 and J is TRBJ2-2; D tentatively reads TRBD1 or TRBD2 (6 bases each). CDR1 is MNHEY, CDR2 SVGAGI, per germline. This CDR3 comprises 15 residues. The V end lost 3 bases, the J end lost 3 bases, and 11 bases lay between the germline ends.

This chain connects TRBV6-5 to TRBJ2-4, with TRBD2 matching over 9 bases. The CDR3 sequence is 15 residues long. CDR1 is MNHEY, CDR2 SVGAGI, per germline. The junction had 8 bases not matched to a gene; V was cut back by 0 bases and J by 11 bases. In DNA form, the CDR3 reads TGTGCCAGCAGTTACTCCTCTAGCGGGGTTGAACTTCAGTACTTC. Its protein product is CASSYSSSGVELQYF.

CDR3 region: CASSQDPREGGSYNEQFF. The CDR3 nucleotides read TGCGCCAGCAGCCAAGACCCCCGGGAGGGCGGTTCCTACAATGAGCAGTTCTTC. The chain couples TRBV4-1 to TRBJ2-1, with 8 bases aligning to TRBD2. After removal of 0 bases from V and 1 base from J, the junction contained 8 bases not matched to a gene. Per germline, CDR1 MGHRA and CDR2 YSYEKL. The CDR3 sequence is 18 residues long.

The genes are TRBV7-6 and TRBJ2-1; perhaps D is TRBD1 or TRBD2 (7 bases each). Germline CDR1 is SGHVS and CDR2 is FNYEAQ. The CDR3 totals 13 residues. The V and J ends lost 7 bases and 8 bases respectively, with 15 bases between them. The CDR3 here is CASIQGGGYEQFF. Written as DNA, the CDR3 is TGTGCCAGCATTCAGGGGGGGGGGTATGAGCAGTTCTTC.

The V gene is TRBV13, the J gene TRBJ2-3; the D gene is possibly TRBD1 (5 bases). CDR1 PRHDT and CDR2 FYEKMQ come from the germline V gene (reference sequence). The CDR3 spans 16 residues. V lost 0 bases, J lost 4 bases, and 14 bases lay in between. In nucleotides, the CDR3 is TGTGCCAGCAGCTTAGGCGCTACAGGATGGGCAGATACGCAGTATTTT. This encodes CASSLGATGWADTQYF.

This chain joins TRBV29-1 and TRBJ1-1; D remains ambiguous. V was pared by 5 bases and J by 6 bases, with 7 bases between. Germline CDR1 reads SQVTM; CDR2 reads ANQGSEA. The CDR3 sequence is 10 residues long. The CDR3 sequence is CSVTTSEAFF. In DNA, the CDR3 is TGCAGCGTTACAACTTCTGAAGCTTTCTTT.